The next 5 T cell receptor beta chains were all read from a single sample in a study of T-cell reconstitution after alpha-beta-depleted transplantation in children. The library targeted TCRbeta and was prepared with unique molecular identifiers. TCRdb passed the PCR reads through MiXCR, listing each CDR3 protein once. The sample lists roughly 20,000 distinct CDR3 sequences, 10% to 15% occurring once. The sample was PBMCs, mostly from graft donor cells, taken 60 days after TCRalphabeta/CD19-depleted stem cell transplant. These receptors all come from a female patient between 2 and 10 years old who had a stem cell transplant for congenital amegakaryocytic thrombocytopenia, so the T cells may come from the graft donor.

In this sample, this clonotype turned up many times. The V and J genes are TRBV12-3 or TRBV12-4 and TRBJ2-4; maybe TRBD1 (5 bases). V was clipped by 6 bases and J by 0 bases, with 9 bases between them. CDR3 length equals 14 residues. This CDR3 is CASRDILAKNIQYF. The CDR3 nucleotides are TGTGCCAGCAGGGACATCTTAGCCAAAAACATTCAGTACTTC.

This clonotype was counted ten times or more. The chain carries TRBV18 and TRBJ2-3; the match to TRBD1 covers 7 bases. There are 15 residues in the CDR3. The trim removed 0 bases at V and 6 bases at J, leaving 6 bases unmatched. Germline loops: CDR1 KGHSH, CDR2 LQKENI. CDR3 in amino acids: CASSPPGQYGDTQYF. CDR3 DNA sequence: TGTGCCAGCTCACCACCGGGACAGTACGGGGATACGCAGTATTTT.

This clonotype was found many times. The chain uses TRBV2 and TRBJ2-7; the D gene is possibly TRBD2 (6 bases). The CDR3 is made up of 15 amino acids. CDR1 SNHLY and CDR2 FYNNEI come from the germline V gene. With 6 bases removed from V and 2 bases from J, the gap between germline ends came to 17 bases. The CDR3 coding sequence is TGTGCCAGCAGGCTGTTCAGGGACTCCGCCTACGAGCAGTACTTC. Amino acid sequence: CASRLFRDSAYEQYF.

This clonotype was recorded at least ten times. The genes are TRBV20-1 and TRBJ2-2; possible D gene TRBD1, 6 bases. V lost 0 bases and J lost 0, with 11 bases in between. This CDR3 region has 16 residues. CDR1 and CDR2 from the germline V gene are DFQATT and SNEGSKA (reference sequence). The DNA for the CDR3 is TGCAGTGCTAGAGAGACCGGGACATCGAACACCGGGGAGCTGTTTTTT. This encodes CSARETGTSNTGELFF.

This clonotype showed up many times. This chain uses TRBV20-1 with TRBJ2-2; TRBD2 might be the D (5 bases). The CDR3 sequence is 13 residues long. From germline, CDR1 is DFQATT and CDR2 SNEGSKA (reference sequence). V lost 4 bases, J lost 3 bases, and 9 bases lay in between. Here the CDR3 reads CSAKPGYTGELFF. In nucleotides, the CDR3 is TGCAGTGCTAAACCGGGGTACACCGGGGAGCTGTTTTTT.